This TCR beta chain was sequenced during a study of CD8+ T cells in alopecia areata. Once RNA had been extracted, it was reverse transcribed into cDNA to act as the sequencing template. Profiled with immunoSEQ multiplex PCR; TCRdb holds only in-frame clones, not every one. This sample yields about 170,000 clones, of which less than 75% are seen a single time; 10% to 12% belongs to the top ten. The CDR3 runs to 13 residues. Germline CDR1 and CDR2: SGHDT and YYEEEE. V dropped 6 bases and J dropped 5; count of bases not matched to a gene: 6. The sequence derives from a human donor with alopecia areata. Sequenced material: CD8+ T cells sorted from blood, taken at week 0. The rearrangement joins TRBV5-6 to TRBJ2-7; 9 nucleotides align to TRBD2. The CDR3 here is CASNLAGRNEQYF. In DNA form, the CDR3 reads TGTGCCAGCAATCTAGCGGGGAGGAACGAGCAGTACTTC.